This T cell receptor (beta chain) came from a study of early T cells in non-severe SARS-CoV-2 infection. Turning to the study itself: The chains were unpaired, and the sequenced material was bulk RNA from unsorted whole blood. Study outcomes and limitations: Private and CD4 specificities were missed by VDJdb matching, skewed to anti-spike CD8.

For this clonotype: Its target is not known.

The germline V and J ends were trimmed by 0 bases and 4 bases, with 18 bases remaining between them. The CDR3 is 17 residues long. Per germline, CDR1 MNHNS and CDR2 SASEGT. Each cDNA molecule carried a unique molecular identifier. TCRdb processed the 5' RACE reads anew with MiXCR; each CDR3 protein has one entry. The table shows around 81,000 distinct CDR3 sequences, with around 15% occurring only once. The receptor comes from an adult who was a healthcare worker with PCR-confirmed SARS-CoV-2 infection or an uninfected control (not recorded which). The sequenced material came from whole blood. The rearrangement joins TRBV6-1 to TRBJ1-1; TRBD1 might be the D (5 bases). The CDR3 loop reads CASSEALGRAGGTEAFF. CDR3 nucleotide sequence: TGTGCCAGCAGTGAAGCGCTAGGACGGGCCGGGGGCACTGAAGCTTTCTTT.